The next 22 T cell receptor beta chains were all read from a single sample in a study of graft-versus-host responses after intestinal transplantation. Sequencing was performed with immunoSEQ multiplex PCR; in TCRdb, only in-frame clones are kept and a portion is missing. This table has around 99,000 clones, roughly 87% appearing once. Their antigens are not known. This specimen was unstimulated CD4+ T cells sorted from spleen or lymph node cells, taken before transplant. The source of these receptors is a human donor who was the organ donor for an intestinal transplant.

CDR3 residues: CAISASSGSAIYEQYF. In DNA form, the CDR3 reads TGTGCCATCAGTGCCTCTAGCGGGAGTGCGATCTACGAGCAGTACTTC. The chain employs TRBV10-3 and TRBJ2-7, with TRBD2 matching 10 bases. Germline lookup yields CDR1 ENHRY and CDR2 SYGVKD. The CDR3 is 16 residues long. V lost 4 bases, J lost 3 bases, and 9 bases stayed unmatched.

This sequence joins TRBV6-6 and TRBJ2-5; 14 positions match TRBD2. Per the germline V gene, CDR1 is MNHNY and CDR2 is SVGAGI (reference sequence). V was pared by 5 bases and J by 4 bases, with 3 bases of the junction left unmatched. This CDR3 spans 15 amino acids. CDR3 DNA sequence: TGTGCCAGCAGTGTGGGGACTAGCGGGGGAGAGACCCAGTACTTC. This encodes CASSVGTSGGETQYF.

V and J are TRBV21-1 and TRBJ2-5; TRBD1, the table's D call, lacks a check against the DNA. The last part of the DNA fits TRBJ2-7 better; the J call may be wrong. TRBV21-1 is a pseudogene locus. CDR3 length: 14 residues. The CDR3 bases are TGTGCCAGGGCGGGACAGGGTATGTTCTACGAGCAGTACTTC. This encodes CARAGQGMFYEQYF.

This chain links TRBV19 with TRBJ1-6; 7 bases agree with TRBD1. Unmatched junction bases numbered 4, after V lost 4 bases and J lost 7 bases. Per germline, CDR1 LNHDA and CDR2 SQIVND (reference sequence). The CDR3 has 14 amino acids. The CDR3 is CASSKDRSNSPLHF. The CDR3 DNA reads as TGTGCCAGTAGTAAGGACAGGTCGAATTCACCCCTCCACTTT.

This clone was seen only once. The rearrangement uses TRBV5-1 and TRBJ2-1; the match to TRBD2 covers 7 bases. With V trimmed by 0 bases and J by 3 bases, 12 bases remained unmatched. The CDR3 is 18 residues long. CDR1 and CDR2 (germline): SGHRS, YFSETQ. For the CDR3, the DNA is TGCGCCAGCAGCTTGGCCCCTGTCGGAGCGGGGCGCTACAATGAGCAGTTCTTC. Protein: CASSLAPVGAGRYNEQFF.

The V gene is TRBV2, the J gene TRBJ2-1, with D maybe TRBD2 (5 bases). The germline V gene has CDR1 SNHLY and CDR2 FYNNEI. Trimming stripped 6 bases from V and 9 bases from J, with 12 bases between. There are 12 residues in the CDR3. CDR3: CASRAGLVEQFF. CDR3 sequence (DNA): TGTGCCAGCAGGGCCGGACTCGTTGAGCAGTTCTTC.

CDR3 sequence: CASSKLRGSSTEAFF. For the CDR3, the DNA is TGCGCCAGCAGCAAATTGAGGGGCTCGAGCACTGAAGCTTTCTTT. V gene TRBV10-1 combines with J gene TRBJ1-1; maybe TRBD1 (5 bases). The CDR3 runs to 15 residues. CDR1 WNHNN and CDR2 SYGVQD come from the germline V gene (reference sequence). The ends were cut back, 6 bases at V and 4 bases at J, with 18 bases in the middle.

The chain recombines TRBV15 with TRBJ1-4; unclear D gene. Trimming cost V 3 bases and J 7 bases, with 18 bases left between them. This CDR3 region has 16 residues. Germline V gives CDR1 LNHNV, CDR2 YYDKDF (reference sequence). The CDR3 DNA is TGTGCCACCAGCAGGGTTGAGACGGGGATTATTGAAAAACTGTTTTTT. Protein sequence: CATSRVETGIIEKLFF.

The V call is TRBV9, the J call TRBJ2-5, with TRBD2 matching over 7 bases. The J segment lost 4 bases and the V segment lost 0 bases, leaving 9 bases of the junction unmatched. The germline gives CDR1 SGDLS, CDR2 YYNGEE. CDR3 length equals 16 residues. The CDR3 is CASSVAAGRVGETQYF. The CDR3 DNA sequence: TGTGCCAGCAGCGTAGCCGCGGGGAGGGTCGGAGAGACCCAGTACTTC.

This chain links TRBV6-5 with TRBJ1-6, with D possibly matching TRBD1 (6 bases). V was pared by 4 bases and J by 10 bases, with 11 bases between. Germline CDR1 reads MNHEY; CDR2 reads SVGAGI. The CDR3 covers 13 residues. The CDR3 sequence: CASSLQGTSPLHF. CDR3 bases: TGTGCCAGCAGTTTACAGGGAACCTCACCCCTCCACTTT.

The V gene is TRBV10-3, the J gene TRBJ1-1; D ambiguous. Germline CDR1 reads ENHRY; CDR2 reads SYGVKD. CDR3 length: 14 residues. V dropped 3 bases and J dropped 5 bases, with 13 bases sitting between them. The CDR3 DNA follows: TGTGCCATCAGTGATATGAGGGATGGGACTGAAGCTTTCTTT. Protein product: CAISDMRDGTEAFF.

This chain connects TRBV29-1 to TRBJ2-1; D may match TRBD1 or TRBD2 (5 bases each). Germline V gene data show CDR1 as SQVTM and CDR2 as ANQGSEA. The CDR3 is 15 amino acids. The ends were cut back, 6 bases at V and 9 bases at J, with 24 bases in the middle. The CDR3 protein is CSVPSPTRGPIEQFF. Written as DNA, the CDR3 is TGCAGCGTCCCCAGCCCCACGAGGGGACCCATTGAGCAGTTCTTC.

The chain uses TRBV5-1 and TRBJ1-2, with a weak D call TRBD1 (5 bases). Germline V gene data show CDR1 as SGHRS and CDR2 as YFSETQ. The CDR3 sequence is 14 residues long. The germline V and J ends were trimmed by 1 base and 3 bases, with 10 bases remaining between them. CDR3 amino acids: CASSLRLGDYGYTF. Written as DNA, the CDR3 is TGCGCCAGCAGCTTGCGGTTGGGGGACTATGGCTACACCTTC. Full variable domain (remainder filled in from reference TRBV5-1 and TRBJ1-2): KAGVTQTPRYLIKTRGQQVTLSCSPISGHRSVSWYQQTPGQGLQFLFEYFSETQRNKGNFPGRFSGRQFSNSRSEMNVSTLELGDSALYLCASSLRLGDYGYTFGSGTRLTVV.

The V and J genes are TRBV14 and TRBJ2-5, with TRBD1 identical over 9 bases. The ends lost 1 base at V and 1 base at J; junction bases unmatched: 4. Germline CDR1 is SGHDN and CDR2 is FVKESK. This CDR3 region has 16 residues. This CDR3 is CASSQGDRALQETQYF. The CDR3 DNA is TGTGCCAGCAGCCAAGGGGACAGGGCGCTCCAAGAGACCCAGTACTTC.

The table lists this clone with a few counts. The CDR3 bases are TGTGCCAGTACTACAGGGGCGGGAGTCTACGAGCAGTACTTC. Translation: CASTTGAGVYEQYF. This chain joins TRBV19 and TRBJ2-7; perhaps D is TRBD1 or TRBD2 (7 bases each). The CDR3 loop spans 14 amino acids. Germline V CDR1 and CDR2: LNHDA, SQIVND (reference sequence). V lost 7 bases and J lost 3, with 16 bases in between.

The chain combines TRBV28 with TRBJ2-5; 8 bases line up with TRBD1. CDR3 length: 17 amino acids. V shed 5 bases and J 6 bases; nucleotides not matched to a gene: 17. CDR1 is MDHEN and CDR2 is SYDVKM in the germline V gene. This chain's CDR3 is CASSPILAGGAGKTQYF. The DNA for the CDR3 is TGTGCCAGCAGTCCGATTCTGGCAGGGGGCGCAGGAAAGACCCAGTACTTC.

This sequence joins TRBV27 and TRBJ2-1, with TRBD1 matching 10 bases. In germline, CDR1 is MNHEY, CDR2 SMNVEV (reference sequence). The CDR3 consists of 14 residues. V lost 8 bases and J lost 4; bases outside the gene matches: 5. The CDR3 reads CASRDRGPYNEQFF. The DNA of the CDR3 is TGTGCCAGCCGGGACAGGGGCCCGTACAATGAGCAGTTCTTC.

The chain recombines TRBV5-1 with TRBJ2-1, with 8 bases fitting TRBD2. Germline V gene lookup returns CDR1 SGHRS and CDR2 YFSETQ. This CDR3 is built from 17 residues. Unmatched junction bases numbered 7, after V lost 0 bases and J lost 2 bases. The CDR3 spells CASSLAPSGSPYNEQFF. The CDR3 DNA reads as TGCGCCAGCAGCTTGGCGCCTAGCGGGTCCCCCTACAATGAGCAGTTCTTC.

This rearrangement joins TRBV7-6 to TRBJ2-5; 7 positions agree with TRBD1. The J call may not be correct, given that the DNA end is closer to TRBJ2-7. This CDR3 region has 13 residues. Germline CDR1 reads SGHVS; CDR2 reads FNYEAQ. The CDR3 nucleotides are TGTGCCAGCAGCTTAGACAGGGGCCACGAGCAGTACTTC. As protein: CASSLDRGHEQYF.

CDR3 sequence: CASSEGSLRADTQYF. The DNA for the CDR3 is TGTGCCAGCAGTGAAGGTAGTCTAAGGGCAGATACGCAGTATTTT. This chain uses TRBV2 with TRBJ2-3; D is ambiguous. This CDR3 contains 15 residues. Germline assignment: CDR1 SNHLY and CDR2 FYNNEI. The ends were cut back, 1 base at V and 4 bases at J, with 12 bases in the middle.

CDR3 DNA sequence: TGTGCCAGCAGTCCGATCCGGGCCCTTAAAGCAGATACGCAGTATTTT. This gives the protein CASSPIRALKADTQYF. The chain couples TRBV27 to TRBJ2-3; D uncertain. The CDR3 contains 16 residues. V lost 5 bases to trimming and J lost 4 bases, with 19 bases between them. Germline-derived CDR1 and CDR2 are MNHEY and SMNVEV (reference sequence).

CDR3 bases: TGTGCCAGCAGCCGTGGGGGGACGAGCTCCTATAATTCACCCCTCCACTTT. This encodes CASSRGGTSSYNSPLHF. The chain carries TRBV13 and TRBJ1-6, with D possibly matching TRBD1 (5 bases). Trimming pared 5 bases from V and 0 bases from J, leaving 14 bases between. Germline CDR1 is PRHDT and CDR2 is FYEKMQ (reference sequence). This CDR3 spans 17 amino acids.